This T cell receptor (beta chain) was documented in a study of T cell responses to AZD1222 COVID-19 vaccine. Combined were second doses at about 4 or about 12 weeks. General study findings and limits: Spike-specific TCRs gained breadth and depth after people received two AZD1222 doses. Donors were mostly white British, more females; clonal diversity possibly underestimated. Repertoires in all cases were sampled only once the peak T cell response had passed.

This clone occurred once. Its antigen is as yet unknown. Sequencing used immunoSEQ multiplex PCR; TCRdb keeps in-frame clones, though not all of them. The repertoire includes about 140,000 clones, around 94% of them detected once, and less than 9.5% sits in the top ten. The CDR3 loop spans 14 amino acids. In germline, CDR1 is DFQATT, CDR2 SNEGSKA (reference sequence). V shed 3 bases, J shed 6 bases, and the junction held 6 bases outside the gene matches. This clonotype was sampled from an adult who received the AZD1222 COVID-19 vaccine. The material sequenced was peripheral blood, taken 28 days after the second AZD1222 dose. The chain carries TRBV20-1 and TRBJ2-2, with 8 bases aligning to TRBD1. CDR3 nucleotides: TGCAGTGCTAGTCACAGGGGGTATTCCGGGGAGCTGTTTTTT. This sequence encodes CSASHRGYSGELFF.